A selection of T cell receptor beta chains follows, all from one sample in a study of blood T cell repertoires in COVID-19. TCRdb's table, derived via immunoSEQ multiplex PCR, lists solely in-frame clones and lacks some. The sample includes approximately 300,000 clones, about nine tenths of them seen just once. Sequenced input: PBMCs or T cells enriched from blood (not recorded which). The receptors were gathered from a man aged 60-69 years who had recovered from COVID-19. The CDR3 runs from the conserved cysteine through the conserved F or W. The D gene is left open where the match is weak. Some rows have no size entry. The others give once, few or many, or a class for an expanded clone.

v_gene: TRBV18; j_gene: TRBJ2-3; d_gene: NA; abundance: NA; len: 12; CDR3aa: CASSPVVDTQYF; CDR3nt: TGTGCCAGCTCACCGGTAGTAGATACGCAGTATTTT
v_gene: TRBV7-2; j_gene: TRBJ2-7; d_gene: NA; abundance: NA; len: 15; CDR3aa: CASSQDRTEIYEQYF; CDR3nt: TGTGCCAGCAGCCAGGACCGGACAGAAATATACGAGCAGTACTTC
v_gene: TRBV24-1; j_gene: TRBJ2-3; d_gene: NA; abundance: NA; len: 17; CDR3aa: CATSDLGGRGPTDTQYF; CDR3nt: TGTGCCACCAGTGATTTAGGGGGGAGGGGCCCCACAGATACGCAGTATTTT
v_gene: TRBV11-2; j_gene: TRBJ1-2; d_gene: NA; abundance: NA; len: 16; CDR3aa: CASSLGPSAANYGYTF; CDR3nt: TGTGCCAGCAGCTTAGGGCCAAGTGCGGCTAACTATGGCTACACCTTC
v_gene: TRBV7-2; j_gene: TRBJ1-5; d_gene: NA; abundance: NA; len: 15; CDR3aa: CASSEGATNNQPQHF; CDR3nt: TGTGCCAGCAGCGAAGGGGCGACCAACAATCAGCCCCAGCATTTT
v_gene: TRBV6-4; j_gene: TRBJ1-5; d_gene: NA; abundance: NA; len: 16; CDR3aa: CASSDGPTPANQPQHF; CDR3nt: TGTGCCAGCAGTGACGGGCCCACTCCTGCGAATCAGCCCCAGCATTTT
v_gene: TRBV5-1; j_gene: TRBJ2-7; d_gene: NA; abundance: NA; len: 12; CDR3aa: CASSLGQYEQYF; CDR3nt: TGCGCCAGCAGCTTGGGGCAATACGAGCAGTACTTC
v_gene: TRBV3-1/TRBV3-2; j_gene: TRBJ1-5; d_gene: NA; abundance: NA; len: 17; CDR3aa: CASSQGVQGWDNQPQHF; CDR3nt: TGTGCCAGCAGCCAAGGGGTACAGGGTTGGGATAATCAGCCCCAGCATTTT
v_gene: TRBV18; j_gene: TRBJ2-7; d_gene: TRBD2; abundance: NA; len: 16; CDR3aa: CASSPLSGVSSYEQYF; CDR3nt: TGTGCCAGCTCACCTCTTAGCGGGGTGAGCTCCTACGAGCAGTACTTC
v_gene: TRBV18; j_gene: TRBJ2-4; d_gene: TRBD2; abundance: few; len: 15; CDR3aa: CASSPLAGRIDIQYF; CDR3nt: TGTGCCAGCTCACCACTAGCGGGAAGGATAGACATTCAGTACTTC
v_gene: TRBV6-5; j_gene: TRBJ1-2; d_gene: NA; abundance: NA; len: 14; CDR3aa: CASSYSPGDYGYTF; CDR3nt: TGTGCCAGCAGTTACTCGCCAGGGGATTATGGCTACACCTTC
v_gene: TRBV19; j_gene: TRBJ2-2; d_gene: TRBD1; abundance: NA; len: 17; CDR3aa: CASSIARTGANTGELFF; CDR3nt: TGTGCCAGTAGTATAGCCCGGACAGGGGCGAACACCGGGGAGCTGTTTTTT
v_gene: TRBV29-1; j_gene: TRBJ1-3; d_gene: NA; abundance: NA; len: 13; CDR3aa: CSVVQGPGNTIYF; CDR3nt: TGCAGCGTTGTTCAGGGCCCGGGAAACACCATATATTTT
v_gene: TRBV28; j_gene: TRBJ1-2; d_gene: TRBD1; abundance: few; len: 14; CDR3aa: CASSSGTGDRGYTF; CDR3nt: TGTGCCAGCAGTTCCGGGACAGGGGATCGTGGCTACACCTTC
v_gene: TRBV4-1; j_gene: TRBJ2-7; d_gene: NA; abundance: NA; len: 13; CDR3aa: CASSTGQTYEQYF; CDR3nt: TGCGCCAGCAGCACAGGACAGACCTACGAGCAGTACTTC
v_gene: TRBV5-1; j_gene: TRBJ2-1; d_gene: TRBD2; abundance: NA; len: 15; CDR3aa: CASSWTSGSYVEQFF; CDR3nt: TGCGCCAGCAGTTGGACTAGCGGGAGTTATGTTGAGCAGTTCTTC
v_gene: TRBV28; j_gene: TRBJ2-2; d_gene: NA; abundance: few; len: 15; CDR3aa: CASSPDGEWVGELFF; CDR3nt: TGTGCCAGCAGTCCTGATGGAGAGTGGGTCGGGGAGCTGTTTTTT
v_gene: TRBV19; j_gene: TRBJ1-4; d_gene: NA; abundance: NA; len: 14; CDR3aa: CASTLGGLNEKLFF; CDR3nt: TGTGCCAGTACCCTCGGCGGGTTAAATGAAAAACTGTTTTTT
v_gene: TRBV9; j_gene: TRBJ2-7; d_gene: NA; abundance: NA; len: 14; CDR3aa: CASSVGNPGNEQYF; CDR3nt: TGTGCCAGCAGCGTAGGTAACCCCGGTAACGAGCAGTACTTC
v_gene: TRBV27; j_gene: TRBJ2-1; d_gene: TRBD1; abundance: NA; len: 12; CDR3aa: CASRSQGNEQFF; CDR3nt: TGTGCCAGCAGGTCACAGGGGAATGAGCAGTTCTTC
v_gene: TRBV7-9; j_gene: TRBJ2-4; d_gene: NA; abundance: NA; len: 16; CDR3aa: CASSLERGGDKNIQYF; CDR3nt: TGTGCCAGCAGCTTAGAGAGAGGGGGTGACAAAAACATTCAGTACTTC
v_gene: TRBV5-6; j_gene: TRBJ2-7; d_gene: TRBD2; abundance: NA; len: 17; CDR3aa: CASSLGSGILSTFEQYF; CDR3nt: TGTGCCAGCAGCTTGGGTAGCGGGATTTTAAGTACGTTCGAGCAGTACTTC
v_gene: TRBV11-2; j_gene: TRBJ2-7; d_gene: NA; abundance: NA; len: 15; CDR3aa: CASSPLRGASHEQYF; CDR3nt: TGTGCCAGCAGCCCTCTCAGGGGTGCTAGCCACGAGCAGTACTTC
v_gene: TRBV6-5; j_gene: TRBJ1-2; d_gene: TRBD1; abundance: few; len: 16; CDR3aa: CASSSPRTGGNYGYTF; CDR3nt: TGTGCCAGCAGTTCCCCAAGGACAGGGGGAAACTATGGCTACACCTTC
v_gene: TRBV7-9; j_gene: TRBJ2-4; d_gene: NA; abundance: NA; len: 15; CDR3aa: CASSLQGSAKNIQYF; CDR3nt: TGTGCCAGCAGCTTGCAGGGGAGCGCCAAAAACATTCAGTACTTC